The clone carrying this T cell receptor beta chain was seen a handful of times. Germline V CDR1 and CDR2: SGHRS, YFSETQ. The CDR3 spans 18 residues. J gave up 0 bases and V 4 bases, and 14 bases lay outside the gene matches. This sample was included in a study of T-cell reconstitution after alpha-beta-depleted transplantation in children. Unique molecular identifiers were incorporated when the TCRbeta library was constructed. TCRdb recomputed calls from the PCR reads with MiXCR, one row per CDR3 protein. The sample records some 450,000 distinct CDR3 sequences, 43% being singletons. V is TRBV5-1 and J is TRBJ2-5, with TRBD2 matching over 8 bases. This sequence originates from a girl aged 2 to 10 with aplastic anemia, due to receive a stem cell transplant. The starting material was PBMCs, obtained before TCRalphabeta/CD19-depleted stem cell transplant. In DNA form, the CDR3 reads TGCGCCAGCAGCCCGTTGGGGGCTCCAGCGGGGGACCAAGAGACCCAGTACTTC. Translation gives CASSPLGAPAGDQETQYF. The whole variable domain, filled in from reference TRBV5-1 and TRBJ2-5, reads KAGVTQTPRYLIKTRGQQVTLSCSPISGHRSVSWYQQTPGQGLQFLFEYFSETQRNKGNFPGRFSGRQFSNSRSEMNVSTLELGDSALYLCASSPLGAPAGDQETQYFGPGTRLLVL.